The 3 T cell receptor beta chains presented below share a single source sample, sequenced in a study of PD-1 blockade in classical Hodgkin lymphoma. Profiling relied on immunoSEQ multiplex PCR, and the TCRdb table lists in-frame clones only, not all of them. This sample has about 24,000 clones, with around 84% found just once. The time point was: cycle 4 day 1 (C4D1), after five to seven weeks of nivolumab. Exposure to brentuximab vedotin varied, and each patient had relapsed following autologous stem cell transplantation. Sample: peripheral blood mononuclear cells (PBMCs), taken before the fourth cycle of nivolumab. Source of these receptors: a human donor with classical Hodgkin lymphoma.

The chain recombines TRBV30 with TRBJ2-2; 9 bases align to TRBD1. This CDR3 is 14 amino acids long. The germline V gene encodes CDR1 GTSNPN and CDR2 SVGIG (reference sequence). The ends lost 3 bases at V and 6 bases at J; junction bases unmatched: 5. The CDR3 coding sequence is TGTGCCTGGAGCCAACGACAGGGGGCCGGGGAGCTGTTTTTT. This codes for CAWSQRQGAGELFF.

The chain links TRBV7-9 to TRBJ2-5; 10 bases are shared with TRBD1. CDR1 is SEHNR and CDR2 is FQNEAQ in the germline V gene (reference sequence). V gave up 6 bases and J gave up 2 bases; unmatched junction bases: 6. This CDR3 has 15 amino acids. This CDR3 is CASSFDRGQQETQYF. CDR3 DNA sequence: TGTGCCAGCAGTTTCGACAGGGGGCAACAAGAGACCCAGTACTTC. Full variable domain (rest looked up from reference TRBV7-9 and TRBJ2-5): DTGVSQNPRHKITKRGQNVTFRCDPISEHNRLYWYRQTLGQGPEFLTYFQNEAQLEKSRLLSDRFSAERPKGSFSTLEIQRTEQGDSAMYLCASSFDRGQQETQYFGPGTRLLVL.

This clone occurred once. CDR3 region: CASSETGAQVTEAFF. Written as DNA, the CDR3 is TGTGCCAGCAGTGAAACGGGGGCGCAGGTCACTGAAGCTTTCTTT. The V call is TRBV6-4, the J call TRBJ1-1; weak D call: TRBD1 (6 bases). The germline V and J ends were trimmed by 3 bases and 4 bases, with 15 bases remaining between them. Germline CDR1 MRHNA, CDR2 SNTAGT. This CDR3 comprises 15 residues.